This TCR beta chain was identified during a study of T-cell memory formation after mild COVID-19. Turning to the study itself: TCR clusters showed largely donor specificity. General study results and limits: Clones that contracted from day 15 to 85 were balanced CD4/CD8, while later expanders leaned CD4+. A subset of responding clones appeared in pre-infection memory, suggesting cross-reactive memory joined.

Constant-segment primers were used for 5'RACE, and the resulting TCR alpha and TCR beta cDNA libraries carried sample barcodes and UMIs. TCRdb passed the 5' RACE reads through MiXCR, listing each CDR3 protein once. Found here are fewer than 140,000 distinct CDR3 sequences, over 15% of them singletons; the top ten hold around 28%. On this clonotype: Its antigen is still unknown.

The sequenced material came from PBMCs or a T cell subset sorted from them (not recorded which). This sequence originates from an adult woman who had mild COVID-19 (a few samples of this study predate the infection). Cell type and time point are not known.

CDR3: CASSLFGSEGAFQPQHF. The CDR3 DNA reads TGTGCCAGCAGTTTATTTGGTTCTGAGGGGGCGTTCCAGCCCCAGCATTTT. The rearrangement uses TRBV27 and TRBJ1-5; TRBD1 agrees at 7 bases. The CDR3 length is 17 residues. Trimming removed 1 base from V and 7 bases from J; junction bases left unmatched: 13. Germline V gene data show CDR1 as MNHEY and CDR2 as SMNVEV (reference sequence).